The sequence of this T cell receptor beta chain was determined in a study of T cell changes during pregnancy in multiple sclerosis. Only in-frame clones appear in the TCRdb table, and some are missing; sequencing was by immunoSEQ multiplex PCR. The table records roughly 15,000 clones, approximately 85% of them present only once. This TCR derives from a female donor in good health, enrolled as a control in a pregnancy study. The sequenced sample was CD8+ T cells from peripheral blood mononuclear cells, obtained in the second trimester of pregnancy.

The CDR3 protein is CASSARGATGELFF. CDR3 DNA sequence: TGTGCCAGCAGTGCTCGGGGGGCCACCGGGGAGCTGTTTTTT. The chain carries TRBV2 and TRBJ2-2, with a possible D match to TRBD2 (7 bases). The V gene's germline CDR1 is SNHLY and CDR2 FYNNEI. The length of the CDR3 is 14 residues. The germline V and J ends were trimmed by 4 bases and 4 bases, with 10 bases remaining between them. The whole variable domain, remainder taken from reference TRBV2 and TRBJ2-2, is EPEVTQTPSHQVTQMGQEVILRCVPISNHLYFYWYRQILGQKVEFLVSFYNNEISEKSEIFDDQFSVERPDGSNFTLKIRSTKLEDSAMYFCASSARGATGELFFGEGSRLTVL.